Each of the 28 T cell receptor beta chains below was sequenced from the same sample in a study of blood T cell repertoires in COVID-19. The table came from immunoSEQ multiplex PCR; TCRdb's copy has only in-frame clones and leaves some out. The sample yields 200,000 to 250,000 clones, approximately 90% seen once. Material: peripheral blood. The receptors originated from a man in his sixties with COVID-19, enrolled during active disease.

The chain links TRBV27 to TRBJ1-1; 9 bases line up with TRBD1. The CDR3 is 12 residues long. V gave up 5 bases and J gave up 8 bases; unmatched junction bases: 3. In germline, CDR1 is MNHEY, CDR2 SMNVEV (reference sequence). As DNA, the CDR3 is TGTGCCAGCAGTCCGGGGACAGGGGAAGCTTTCTTT. Translated, it gives CASSPGTGEAFF.

The V and J genes are TRBV3-1 (or the pseudogene TRBV3-2) and TRBJ2-1; TRBD2 agrees at 7 bases. This CDR3 contains 16 residues. Germline CDR1 LGHDT, CDR2 YNNKEL (reference sequence). V shed 0 bases, J shed 6 bases, and the junction held 8 bases outside the gene matches. The CDR3 bases are TGTGCCAGCAGCCAAGACGGTCCAGCGGGGTTCAATGAGCAGTTCTTC. Amino acids: CASSQDGPAGFNEQFF.

The genes are TRBV18 and TRBJ2-2; TRBD2 matches at 11 bases. Germline V gene sequence: CDR1 KGHSH, CDR2 LQKENI. CDR3 size: 17 residues. The V segment lost 0 bases and the J segment 5 bases; nucleotides outside the gene matches: 5. The CDR3 reads CASSPPILAGGTGELFF. The DNA of the CDR3 is TGTGCCAGCTCACCACCTATCCTAGCGGGAGGAACCGGGGAGCTGTTTTTT.

The rearrangement links TRBV4-2 to TRBJ2-7; TRBD2 agrees at 7 bases. V dropped 1 base and J dropped 3; count of bases not matched to a gene: 3. Germline V gene lookup returns CDR1 LGHNA and CDR2 YNFKEQ. The CDR3 is 14 amino acids. This CDR3 reads CASSQGLADYEQYF. The CDR3 DNA reads TGTGCCAGCAGCCAAGGGCTAGCGGACTACGAGCAGTACTTC.

The table lists this clone with a count of one. This rearrangement joins TRBV7-9 to TRBJ2-3, with unresolved D. V lost 4 bases, J lost 1 base, and 6 bases lay in between. CDR3 length: 13 residues. CDR1 SEHNR and CDR2 FQNEAQ come from the germline V gene (reference sequence). The DNA of the CDR3 is TGTGCCAGCAGCTCCTCCGGCACAGATACGCAGTATTTT. Amino acid sequence: CASSSSGTDTQYF. Supplemented by reference TRBV7-9 and TRBJ2-3, the full variable domain reads DTGVSQNPRHKITKRGQNVTFRCDPISEHNRLYWYRQTLGQGPEFLTYFQNEAQLEKSRLLSDRFSAERPKGSFSTLEIQRTEQGDSAMYLCASSSSGTDTQYFGPGTRLTVL.

This clone was seen more than once but under ten times. This chain uses TRBV7-2 with TRBJ2-3, with a weak D call TRBD2 (5 bases). This CDR3 is 16 amino acids long. Germline CDR1 is SGHTA and CDR2 is FQGNSA. V lost 2 bases, J lost 1 base, and 13 bases lay in between. DNA of the CDR3: TGTGCCAGCAGCTTACGCGGGTCCCTCCGCACAGATACGCAGTATTTT. Translated, it gives CASSLRGSLRTDTQYF.

The rearrangement joins TRBV2 to TRBJ2-7, with 8 positions matching TRBD2. Germline values: CDR1 SNHLY, CDR2 FYNNEI. This CDR3 has 15 residues. V gave up 4 bases and J gave up 2 bases; unmatched junction bases: 7. The CDR3 DNA sequence: TGTGCCAGCAGTGCCGAGCGGGGGCAAGCCTACGAGCAGTACTTC. It translates to CASSAERGQAYEQYF.

CDR3 loop: CASSYGTDGQYF. For the CDR3, the DNA is TGTGCCAGCAGTTACGGGACAGACGGGCAGTACTTC. The rearrangement links TRBV6-2 or TRBV6-3 to TRBJ2-7; 7 bases are shared with TRBD1. J gave up 9 bases and V 2 bases, and 4 bases lay outside the gene matches. The CDR3 extends over 12 amino acids. Germline V lookup: CDR1 MNHEY, CDR2 SVGEGT.

This chain joins TRBV24-1 and TRBJ1-2; weak D call: TRBD1 (6 bases). CDR1 is KGHDR, CDR2 SFDVKD, per germline. The CDR3 sequence is 15 residues long. With 4 bases removed from V and 6 bases from J, the gap between germline ends came to 17 bases. Here the CDR3 reads CATSEPKQGLDGYTF. The DNA for the CDR3 is TGTGCCACCAGTGAACCCAAACAGGGACTAGATGGCTACACCTTC.

The V call is TRBV29-1, the J call TRBJ1-1; perhaps TRBD1 as D (6 bases). V lost 3 bases and J 4 bases, leaving 18 bases between the germline ends. The CDR3 totals 15 residues. CDR1 and CDR2 (germline): SQVTM, ANQGSEA. The CDR3 reads CSVENVGGRGTEAFF. CDR3 bases: TGCAGCGTTGAGAACGTAGGGGGTAGAGGCACTGAAGCTTTCTTT.

V gene TRBV6-5 combines with J gene TRBJ1-1; 10 bases map to TRBD1. Trimming at V came to 5 bases and at J to 4 bases, leaving 7 bases not matched to a gene. The germline V gene has CDR1 MNHEY and CDR2 SVGAGI. This CDR3 contains 15 residues. This CDR3 is CASSPTRTGGTEAFF. The CDR3 DNA follows: TGTGCCAGCAGTCCTACCCGGACAGGGGGCACTGAAGCTTTCTTT.

Points on this clone: Relative to the germline gene, one junction end is altered; a read error may explain this. The chain links TRBV7-7 to TRBJ2-2; 11 bases are a match to TRBD2. Germline V gene sequence: CDR1 SSHAT, CDR2 FNYEAQ (reference sequence). This CDR3 comprises 16 residues. CDR3 amino acids: CASSLAGGPNTGELFF. Here the CDR3 DNA reads TGTGCTAGCAGCTTAGCGGGAGGGCCCAACACCGGGGAGCTGTTTTTT.

V and J are TRBV28 and TRBJ2-7; D might be TRBD1 (7 bases). The CDR3 runs to 13 residues. The germline CDR1 and CDR2 sequences are MDHEN and SYDVKM. The V gene lost 7 bases and the J gene lost 2 bases, with 12 bases spanning the gap. This chain's CDR3 is CASTGGLAYEQYF. The CDR3 DNA reads as TGTGCCAGCACAGGGGGGTTGGCCTACGAGCAGTACTTC.

The gene calls are TRBV19 and TRBJ1-1; 8 positions match TRBD1. The germline V gene encodes CDR1 LNHDA and CDR2 SQIVND (reference sequence). V dropped 3 bases and J dropped 1; count of bases not matched to a gene: 7. The CDR3 is made up of 16 amino acids. CDR3 sequence: CASSMHLTGGNTEAFF. The CDR3 bases are TGTGCCAGTAGTATGCATCTTACAGGGGGGAACACTGAAGCTTTCTTT. The variable domain in full, completed from reference TRBV19 and TRBJ1-1, reads DGGITQSPKYLFRKEGQNVTLSCEQNLNHDAMYWYRQDPGQGLRLIYYSQIVNDFQKGDIAEGYSVSREKKESFPLTVTSAQKNPTAFYLCASSMHLTGGNTEAFFGQGTRLTVV.

The chain couples TRBV9 to TRBJ2-1, with TRBD2 as a possible D gene (5 bases). Germline V lookup: CDR1 SGDLS, CDR2 YYNGEE. The CDR3 is 15 residues long. The V and J ends lost 0 bases and 5 bases respectively, with 12 bases between them. Written as DNA, the CDR3 is TGTGCCAGCAGCGTAGCCCAGCGGAGCGACAATGAGCAGTTCTTC. It yields the protein CASSVAQRSDNEQFF.

This clone was recorded once. The rearrangement joins TRBV7-9 to TRBJ2-5; D is perhaps TRBD2 (5 bases). Trimming cost V 4 bases and J 5 bases, with 17 bases left between them. Germline lookup yields CDR1 SEHNR and CDR2 FQNEAQ (reference sequence). This CDR3 contains 15 residues. CDR3 nucleotides: TGTGCCAGCAGCTCAACGAAAGAGGGATCGGAGACCCAGTACTTC. Translation: CASSSTKEGSETQYF.

The V call is TRBV19, the J call TRBJ1-6; no firm D call. CDR3 length: 16 amino acids. Germline CDR1 reads LNHDA; CDR2 reads SQIVND (reference sequence). The V end lost 3 bases, the J end lost 6 bases, and 15 bases lay between the germline ends. The CDR3 region is CASSISGGPVNSPLHF. CDR3 DNA sequence: TGTGCCAGTAGTATTAGTGGAGGACCTGTTAATTCACCCCTCCACTTT.

Regarding this clone: Other DNA sequences from this sample encode an identical CDR3 as well. The rearrangement links TRBV28 to TRBJ1-2; the D gene is possibly TRBD1 (6 bases). Germline CDR1 is MDHEN and CDR2 is SYDVKM. The CDR3 spans 13 residues. The V gene lost 6 bases and the J gene lost 5 bases, with 13 bases spanning the gap. CDR3 sequence (DNA): TGTGCCAGCAGACTCCAGGGGCCTTATGGCTACACCTTC. Protein sequence: CASRLQGPYGYTF.

The rearrangement joins TRBV25-1 to TRBJ2-5; 10 bases map to TRBD1. Germline V gene lookup returns CDR1 MGHDK and CDR2 SYGVNS. With 1 base clipped from V and 5 bases from J, the junction kept 10 bases outside the gene matches. The CDR3 extends over 17 amino acids. CDR3 residues: CASSEWGGTGVRETQYF. For the CDR3, the DNA is TGTGCCAGCAGTGAATGGGGGGGGACAGGGGTTCGGGAGACCCAGTACTTC.

The rearrangement links TRBV19 to TRBJ1-5; TRBD1 matches at 7 bases. Germline V CDR1 and CDR2: LNHDA, SQIVND (reference sequence). The CDR3 sequence is 17 residues long. V lost 2 bases, J lost 1 base, and 8 bases stayed unmatched. CDR3 sequence (DNA): TGTGCCAGTAGTATACGGGCGGCAGGGGGAAGCAATCAGCCCCAGCATTTT. Protein: CASSIRAAGGSNQPQHF.

This chain uses TRBV6-5 with TRBJ1-1; TRBD1 is a possible D gene (5 bases). This CDR3 has 11 amino acids. Germline assignment: CDR1 MNHEY and CDR2 SVGAGI. Between the trimmed V and J ends, which lost 5 bases and 10 bases, there was a span of 11 bases. Here the CDR3 reads CASSSRGGAFF. As DNA, the CDR3 is TGTGCCAGCAGTAGTCGGGGGGGAGCTTTCTTT.

With respect to this clone: The same CDR3 also results from other DNA sequences found in this sample. The rearrangement links TRBV12-3 or TRBV12-4 to TRBJ1-1, with D maybe TRBD1 (5 bases). V lost 6 bases and J lost 5, with 10 bases in between. The CDR3 consists of 12 residues. The CDR3 here is CASSLQGTEAFF. CDR3 sequence (DNA): TGTGCCAGCAGCCTGCAGGGTACTGAAGCTTTCTTT.

This sequence joins TRBV18 and TRBJ1-1; D is perhaps TRBD1 (5 bases). Germline assignment: CDR1 KGHSH and CDR2 LQKENI. The CDR3 spans 13 residues. V was pared by 8 bases and J by 5 bases, with 15 bases between. The CDR3 DNA follows: TGTGCCAGCCATAGTTGGGGGAGGACTGAAGCTTTCTTT. This gives the protein CASHSWGRTEAFF.

This clone was observed once. The V gene is TRBV5-1, the J gene TRBJ2-7; 9 positions agree with TRBD2. Germline values: CDR1 SGHRS, CDR2 YFSETQ. Trimming cost V 4 bases and J 6 bases; bases outside gene matches: 11. This CDR3 contains 15 residues. This CDR3 reads CASSLRTSAGGEQYF. The CDR3 region has the DNA TGCGCCAGCAGCCTCCGGACTAGCGCAGGGGGCGAGCAGTACTTC.

The rearrangement links TRBV4-2 to TRBJ2-7; D perhaps matches TRBD1 (5 bases). V lost 0 bases and J lost 6, with 6 bases in between. Germline loops: CDR1 LGHNA, CDR2 YNFKEQ. The CDR3 has 12 residues. The CDR3 nucleotides read TGTGCCAGCAGCCAAGATACAGGCGAGCAGTACTTC. Its protein product is CASSQDTGEQYF.

The V and J genes are TRBV14 and TRBJ1-1; TRBD1 might be the D (5 bases). There are 18 residues in the CDR3. Germline lookup yields CDR1 SGHDN and CDR2 FVKESK. The germline V and J ends were trimmed by 3 bases and 0 bases, with 20 bases remaining between them. The CDR3: CASSHLTYRLGMNTEAFF. The DNA of the CDR3 is TGTGCCAGCAGCCACTTGACCTACAGGTTAGGGATGAACACTGAAGCTTTCTTT.

The J gene is TRBJ1-2, the V gene TRBV5-1, with no clear D. The V and J ends lost 5 bases and 5 bases respectively, with 13 bases between them. This CDR3 has 13 residues. Germline V gene lookup returns CDR1 SGHRS and CDR2 YFSETQ. The CDR3 sequence: CASRQDTEYGYTF. CDR3 coding DNA: TGCGCCAGCAGGCAAGATACAGAGTATGGCTACACCTTC.

V usage is TRBV5-4 and J usage is TRBJ1-2, with a tentative D call TRBD1 (5 bases). V was clipped by 2 bases and J by 4 bases, with 15 bases between them. Per germline, CDR1 SGHNT and CDR2 YYREEE (reference sequence). There are 15 residues in the CDR3. CDR3 region: CASSLTGTGGYGYTF. As DNA, the CDR3 is TGTGCCAGCAGCTTAACCGGGACCGGGGGCTATGGCTACACCTTC.